This record concerns one T cell receptor beta chain sequence. Its antigen is as yet unknown. This record comes from a study of T cell responses to AZD1222 COVID-19 vaccine. The data were produced by immunoSEQ multiplex PCR, yet TCRdb's version contains in-frame clones alone and is incomplete. The sample lists 150,000 to 200,000 clones; about nine tenths were seen once. Whole-study results and caveats: In the spike-specific TCR repertoire, nearly half reportedly target unmutated variant regions. White British donors predominated, females outnumbered males, and clonal diversity was possibly underestimated. Vaccine-related CD4 TCRs covered spike, predominating at 160-218 and 743-854. Spike-specific TCR breadth and depth rose after two AZD1222 doses.

Sample: peripheral blood, taken on day 0 of MenACWY control vaccination. The clonotype was recovered from an adult in good health.

CDR3 in amino acids: CASSLSGGVGTVSYEQYF. CDR3 nucleotide sequence: TGTGCCAGCAGTTTATCAGGGGGTGTAGGGACAGTCTCCTACGAGCAGTACTTC. The V call is TRBV27, the J call TRBJ2-7; 7 nucleotides match TRBD1. The germline V gene has CDR1 MNHEY and CDR2 SMNVEV (reference sequence). V was pared by 0 bases and J by 0 bases, with 11 bases of the junction left unmatched. CDR3 size: 18 residues.